This TCR beta chain was sequenced for a study of shared clonotypes between healthy human individuals. Study context: The study drew on two women and a few men aged 18 to 49 as donors. The study's findings and limits: Rarefaction gave evidence that sorted-subset sequencing remained incomplete despite large depth.

Germline lookup yields CDR1 LGHNA and CDR2 YSLEER. This CDR3 region has 15 residues. Trimming cost V 1 base and J 4 bases, with 12 bases left between them. About this clone itself: Its antigen is unidentified.

Researchers ran the assay at a deep level. Clones were read by immunoSEQ multiplex PCR, and TCRdb kept only the in-frame ones, dropping some. The table has millions of clones, just under 95% seen once; the top ten hold about 1.1%. CD45RO-negative cells were positively selected for CCR7, leaving out terminally differentiated effector memory CD45RA+ cells. Caucasian adults living in Nashville, Tennessee, provided all samples. This TCR was sampled from a young man in good health. The V and J genes are TRBV4-3 and TRBJ2-3; D remains ambiguous. The specimen was naive CD8+ T cells sorted from blood. CDR3 in DNA: TGCGCCAGCAGCCAAGGGGCTGCCCTTCCAGATACGCAGTATTTT. This gives the protein CASSQGAALPDTQYF.